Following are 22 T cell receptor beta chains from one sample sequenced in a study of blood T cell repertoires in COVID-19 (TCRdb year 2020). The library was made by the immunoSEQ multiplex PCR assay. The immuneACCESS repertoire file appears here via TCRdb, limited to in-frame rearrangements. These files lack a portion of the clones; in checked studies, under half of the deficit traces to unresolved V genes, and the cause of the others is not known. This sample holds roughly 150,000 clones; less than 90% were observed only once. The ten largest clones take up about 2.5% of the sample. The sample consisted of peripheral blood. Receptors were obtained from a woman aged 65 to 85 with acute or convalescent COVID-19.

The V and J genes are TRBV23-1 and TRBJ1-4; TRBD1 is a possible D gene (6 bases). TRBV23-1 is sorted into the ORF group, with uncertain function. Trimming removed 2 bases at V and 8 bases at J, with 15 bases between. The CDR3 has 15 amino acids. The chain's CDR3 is CASSQTPGHREKLFF. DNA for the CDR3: TGCGCCAGCAGTCAAACCCCGGGACACCGGGAAAAACTGTTTTTT.

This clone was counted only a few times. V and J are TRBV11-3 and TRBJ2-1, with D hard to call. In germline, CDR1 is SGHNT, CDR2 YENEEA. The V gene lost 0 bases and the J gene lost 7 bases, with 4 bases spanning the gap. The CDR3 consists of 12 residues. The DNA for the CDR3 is TGTGCCAGCAGCTTAGACAATAATGAGCAGTTCTTC. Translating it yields CASSLDNNEQFF.

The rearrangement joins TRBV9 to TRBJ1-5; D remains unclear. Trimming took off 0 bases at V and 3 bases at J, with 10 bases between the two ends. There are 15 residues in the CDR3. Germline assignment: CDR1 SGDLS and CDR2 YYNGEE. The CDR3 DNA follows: TGTGCCAGCAGCGTAGATGGCAGGTACAATCAGCCCCAGCATTTT. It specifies CASSVDGRYNQPQHF.

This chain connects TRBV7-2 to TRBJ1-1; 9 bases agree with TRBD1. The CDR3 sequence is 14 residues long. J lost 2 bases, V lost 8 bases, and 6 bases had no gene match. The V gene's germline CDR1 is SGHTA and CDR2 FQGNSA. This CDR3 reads CASGITGGNTEAFF. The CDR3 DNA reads TGTGCCAGCGGGATTACAGGGGGCAACACTGAAGCTTTCTTT. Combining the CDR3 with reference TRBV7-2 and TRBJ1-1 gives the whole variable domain GAGVSQSPSNKVTEKGKDVELRCDPISGHTALYWYRQSLGQGLEFLIYFQGNSAPDKSGLPSDRFSAERTGGSVSTLTIQRTQQEDSAVYLCASGITGGNTEAFFGQGTRLTVV.

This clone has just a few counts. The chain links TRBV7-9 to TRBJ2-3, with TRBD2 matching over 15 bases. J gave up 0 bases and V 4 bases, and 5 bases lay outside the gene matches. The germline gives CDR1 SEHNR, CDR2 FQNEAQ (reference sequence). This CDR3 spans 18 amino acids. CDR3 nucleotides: TGTGCCAGCAGCTCCCCGGGACTAGCGGGGGGTAGCACAGATACGCAGTATTTT. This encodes CASSSPGLAGGSTDTQYF.

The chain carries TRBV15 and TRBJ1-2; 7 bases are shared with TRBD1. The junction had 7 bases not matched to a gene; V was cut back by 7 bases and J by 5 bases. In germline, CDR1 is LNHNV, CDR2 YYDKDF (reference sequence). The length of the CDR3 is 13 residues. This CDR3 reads CATTSTGNYGYTF. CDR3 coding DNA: TGTGCCACCACCTCGACAGGGAATTATGGCTACACCTTC.

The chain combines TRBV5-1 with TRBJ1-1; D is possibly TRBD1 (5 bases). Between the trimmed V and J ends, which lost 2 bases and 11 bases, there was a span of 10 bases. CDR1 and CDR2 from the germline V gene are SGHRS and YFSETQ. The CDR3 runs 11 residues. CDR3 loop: CASSLGRDAFF. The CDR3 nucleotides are TGCGCCAGCAGCTTAGGGAGGGACGCTTTCTTT.

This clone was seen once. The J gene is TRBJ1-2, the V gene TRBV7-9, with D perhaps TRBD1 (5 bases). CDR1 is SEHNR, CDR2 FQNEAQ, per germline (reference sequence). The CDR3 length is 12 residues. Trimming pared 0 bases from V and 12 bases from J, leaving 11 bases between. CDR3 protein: CASSLAAPGNTF. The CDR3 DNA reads TGTGCCAGCAGCTTAGCGGCCCCAGGGAACACCTTC.

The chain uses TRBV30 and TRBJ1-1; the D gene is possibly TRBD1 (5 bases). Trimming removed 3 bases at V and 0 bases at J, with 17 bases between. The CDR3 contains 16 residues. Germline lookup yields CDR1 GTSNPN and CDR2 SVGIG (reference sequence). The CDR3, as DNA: TGTGCCTGGAGGGGGCGGGGAGGACTGCTGAACACTGAAGCTTTCTTT. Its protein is CAWRGRGGLLNTEAFF.

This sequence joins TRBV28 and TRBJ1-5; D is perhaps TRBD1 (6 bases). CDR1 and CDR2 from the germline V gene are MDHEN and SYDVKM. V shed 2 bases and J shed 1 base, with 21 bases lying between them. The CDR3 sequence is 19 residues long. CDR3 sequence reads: CASSLLKFTGLVSNQPQHF. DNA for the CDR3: TGTGCCAGCAGTTTACTGAAATTCACAGGGCTTGTGAGCAATCAGCCCCAGCATTTT.

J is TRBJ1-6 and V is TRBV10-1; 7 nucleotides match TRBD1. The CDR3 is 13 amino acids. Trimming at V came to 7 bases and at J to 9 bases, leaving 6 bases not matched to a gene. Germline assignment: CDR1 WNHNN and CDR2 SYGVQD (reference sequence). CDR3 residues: CASTQDRVSPLHF. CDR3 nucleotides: TGCGCCAGCACCCAAGACAGGGTTTCACCCCTCCACTTT.

CDR3 sequence: CASSQEPAGGVLEQYF. In DNA, the CDR3 is TGTGCCAGCAGCCAAGAGCCAGCGGGGGGGGTCTTAGAGCAGTACTTC. This chain uses TRBV4-2 with TRBJ2-7, with 10 nucleotides matching TRBD2. Germline trimming cut 0 bases from V and 7 bases from J; bases unmatched to any gene: 9. Per germline, CDR1 LGHNA and CDR2 YNFKEQ. There are 16 residues in the CDR3.

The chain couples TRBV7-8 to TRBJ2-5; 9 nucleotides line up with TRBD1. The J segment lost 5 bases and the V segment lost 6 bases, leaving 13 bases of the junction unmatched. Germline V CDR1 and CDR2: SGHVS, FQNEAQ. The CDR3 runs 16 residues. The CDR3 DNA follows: TGTGCCAGCAGGGCACCGGGACAGGGAGTGCGGGAGACCCAGTACTTC. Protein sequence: CASRAPGQGVRETQYF.

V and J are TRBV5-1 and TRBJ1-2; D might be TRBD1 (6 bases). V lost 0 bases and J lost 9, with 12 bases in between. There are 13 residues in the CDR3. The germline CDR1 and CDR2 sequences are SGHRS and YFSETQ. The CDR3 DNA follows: TGCGCCAGCAGCTTGGAAGGGGGAATGAGCTACACCTTC. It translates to CASSLEGGMSYTF. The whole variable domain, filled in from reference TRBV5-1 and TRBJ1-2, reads KAGVTQTPRYLIKTRGQQVTLSCSPISGHRSVSWYQQTPGQGLQFLFEYFSETQRNKGNFPGRFSGRQFSNSRSEMNVSTLELGDSALYLCASSLEGGMSYTFGSGTRLTVV.

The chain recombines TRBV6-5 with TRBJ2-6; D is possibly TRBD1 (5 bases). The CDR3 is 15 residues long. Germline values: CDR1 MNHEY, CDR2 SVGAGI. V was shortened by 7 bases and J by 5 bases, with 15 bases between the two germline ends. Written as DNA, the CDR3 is TGTGCCAGCATTGCCTCCGACAGACGGGCCAACGTCCTGACTTTC. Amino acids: CASIASDRRANVLTF.

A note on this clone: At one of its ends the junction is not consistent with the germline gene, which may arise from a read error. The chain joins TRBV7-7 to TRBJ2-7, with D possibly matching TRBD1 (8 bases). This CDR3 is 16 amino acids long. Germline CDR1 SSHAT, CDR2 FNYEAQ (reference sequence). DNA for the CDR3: TGTGCTAGCAGCTTTGGGGGGGCAGGGGGCCCCTACGAGCAGTACTTC. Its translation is CASSFGGAGGPYEQYF.

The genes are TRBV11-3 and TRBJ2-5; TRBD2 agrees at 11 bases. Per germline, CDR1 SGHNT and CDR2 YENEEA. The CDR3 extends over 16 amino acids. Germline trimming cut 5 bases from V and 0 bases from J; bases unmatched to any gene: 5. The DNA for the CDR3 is TGTGCCAGCAGCCGAGCTAGCGGGGGGCACCAAGAGACCCAGTACTTC. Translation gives CASSRASGGHQETQYF.

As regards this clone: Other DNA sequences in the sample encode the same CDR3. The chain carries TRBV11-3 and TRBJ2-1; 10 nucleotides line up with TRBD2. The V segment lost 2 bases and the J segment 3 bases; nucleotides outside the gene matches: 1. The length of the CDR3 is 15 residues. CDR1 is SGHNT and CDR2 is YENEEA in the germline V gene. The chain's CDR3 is CASSLSGGVYNEQFF. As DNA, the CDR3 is TGTGCCAGCAGCTTAAGCGGGGGGGTCTACAATGAGCAGTTCTTC.

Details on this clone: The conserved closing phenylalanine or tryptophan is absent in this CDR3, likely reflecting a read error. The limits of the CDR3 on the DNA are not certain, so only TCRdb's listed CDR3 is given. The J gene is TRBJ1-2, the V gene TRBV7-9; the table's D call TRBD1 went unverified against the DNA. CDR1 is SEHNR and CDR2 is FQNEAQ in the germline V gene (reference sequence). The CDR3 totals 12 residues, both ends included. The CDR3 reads CASSSKGQRQEL.

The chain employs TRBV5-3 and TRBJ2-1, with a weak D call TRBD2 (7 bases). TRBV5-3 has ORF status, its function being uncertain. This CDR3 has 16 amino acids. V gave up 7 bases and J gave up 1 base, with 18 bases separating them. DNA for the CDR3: TGTGCCAGAGTCCCCGGGGGGCCCGGGTCCTACAATGAGCAGTTCTTC. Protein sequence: CARVPGGPGSYNEQFF.

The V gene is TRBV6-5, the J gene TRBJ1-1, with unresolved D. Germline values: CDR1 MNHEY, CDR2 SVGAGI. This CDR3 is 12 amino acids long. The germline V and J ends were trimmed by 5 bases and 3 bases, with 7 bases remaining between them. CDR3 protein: CASSRGHTEAFF. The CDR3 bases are TGTGCCAGCAGTCGGGGTCACACTGAAGCTTTCTTT.

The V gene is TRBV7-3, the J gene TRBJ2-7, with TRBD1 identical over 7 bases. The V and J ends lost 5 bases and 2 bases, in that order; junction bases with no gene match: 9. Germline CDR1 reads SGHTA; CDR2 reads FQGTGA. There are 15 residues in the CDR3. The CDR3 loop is CASSLTSGQPYEQYF. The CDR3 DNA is TGTGCCAGCAGCCTCACTTCGGGACAGCCCTACGAGCAGTACTTC. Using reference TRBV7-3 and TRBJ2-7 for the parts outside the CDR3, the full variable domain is GAGVSQTPSNKVTEKGKYVELRCDPISGHTALYWYRQSLGQGPEFLIYFQGTGAADDSGLPNDRFFAVRPEGSVSTLKIQRTERGDSAVYLCASSLTSGQPYEQYFGPGTRLTVT.